This T cell receptor beta chain was observed in a study of long-term antiretroviral therapy in people with HIV. Study-wide findings and caveats: In the period from about 2003 to 2017, blood was collected, possibly under older ART regimens. Diversity went up after ART and still fell short of transplant donor controls.

As to this clone: Its antigen remains unknown.

Sequencing used immunoSEQ v3.0 at survey level. Repertoires were generated with immunoSEQ multiplex PCR, while TCRdb's copy carries only in-frame clones and drops some. In the table there are 15,000 to 20,000 clones, roughly 90% of which are singletons. HIV-positive participants all received treatment in the United States. V lost 7 bases to trimming and J lost 3 bases, with 15 bases between them. Germline lookup yields CDR1 SEHNR and CDR2 FQNEAQ (reference sequence). This CDR3 spans 15 amino acids. The sample was unsorted PBMCs, taken 2.1 years after starting antiretroviral therapy. The sequence was obtained from a man younger than 35 with HIV. This chain uses TRBV7-9 with TRBJ2-2; D may match TRBD1 or TRBD2 (5 bases each). The CDR3 DNA reads as TGTGCCAGCACCCAGGGTGGGCGGGACACCGGGGAGCTGTTTTTT. Protein sequence: CASTQGGRDTGELFF.